Listed below are T cell receptor beta chains from one sample, sequenced in a study of Ad26.COV2.S vaccination and SARS-CoV-2 variants. TCRdb's table, derived via immunoSEQ multiplex PCR, lists solely in-frame clones and lacks some. Counted here are some 250,000 clones, roughly 90% occurring once; the ten biggest clones make up approximately 12%. Sequencing used peripheral blood, obtained in a trial of Ad26.COV2.S vaccine versus placebo. The source is a person between 18 and 65 years old who received the Ad26.COV2.S COVID-19 vaccine or a placebo. Both conserved end residues are part of each CDR3. A D gene is named only where the DNA matches it firmly. Not every row has a clone size; where given, it reads once, few, many or a size class.

j_gene | abundance | v_gene | d_gene | CDR3nt | CDR3aa
TRBJ1-4 | - | TRBV27 | - | TGTGCCAGCAGCCGCCTAAGTAATGAAAAACTGTTTTTT | CASSRLSNEKLFF
TRBJ2-7 | - | TRBV25-1 | - | TGTGCCAGCAGTAGAGGGGGGTCGGGAGCTATTTACGAGCAGTACTTC | CASSRGGSGAIYEQYF
TRBJ2-1 | once | TRBV5-1 | - | TGCGCCAGCAGCTTGCAGCCTAGGGAGCAGTTCTTC | CASSLQPREQFF
TRBJ2-5 | - | TRBV12-5 | TRBD2 | TGTGCTAGTGGTTTGGGGCTAGCGGGGCAAGAGACCCAGTACTTC | CASGLGLAGQETQYF
TRBJ2-7 | - | TRBV7-9 | TRBD2 | TGTGCCAGCAGCTTCCAGCGGGGCTCGAGCCAGCAGTACTTC | CASSFQRGSSQQYF
TRBJ2-7 | - | TRBV10-3 | - | TGTGCCATCAGTGAGCGGGGCTGGGAGCAGTACTTC | CAISERGWEQYF
TRBJ2-5 | - | TRBV2 | - | TGTGCCAGCAGGGTAGAGACCCAGTACTTC | CASRVETQYF
TRBJ2-1 | - | TRBV12-5 | TRBD2 | TGTGCTAGTGGTTTGCTAGCGGGGGGCGGAAATGAGCAGTTCTTC | CASGLLAGGGNEQFF
TRBJ2-7 | few | TRBV6-2/TRBV6-3 | TRBD2 | TGTGCCAGCAGTTCCTATAGCGGGGGCACCTACGAGCAGTACTTC | CASSSYSGGTYEQYF
TRBJ1-4 | - | TRBV28 | TRBD1 | TGTGCCAGCAGGGAGGGGGCGGCTAATGAAAAACTGTTTTTT | CASREGAANEKLFF
TRBJ2-4 | - | TRBV9 | TRBD1 | TGTGCCAGCAGCGTAGACGGGACAGGGGAAAACATTCAGTACTTC | CASSVDGTGENIQYF
TRBJ1-2 | - | TRBV19 | TRBD1 | TGTGCCAGTAGACCAGAGGGCAGGGGGCTCTATGGCTACACCTTC | CASRPEGRGLYGYTF
TRBJ1-6 | - | TRBV7-2 | - | TGTGCCAGCAGCTTAGAAGGACCCTATAATTCACCCCTCCACTTT | CASSLEGPYNSPLHF
TRBJ2-7 | - | TRBV28 | - | TGTGCCAGCAGGACCTCCGGGGGAAACTACGAGCAGTACTTC | CASRTSGGNYEQYF
TRBJ2-7 | few | TRBV7-6 | TRBD2 | TGTGCCAGCAGCTTAGCGGGGGGGAACGTCGAGCAGTACTTC | CASSLAGGNVEQYF
TRBJ2-1 | - | TRBV29-1 | TRBD1 | TGCAGCGTTGCGCCGGACAGGGGCTATGAGCAGTTCTTC | CSVAPDRGYEQFF
TRBJ2-7 | - | TRBV6-5 | TRBD1 | TGTGCCAGCAGGGCCGGGACAGGGTTACGCGAGCAGTACTTC | CASRAGTGLREQYF
TRBJ2-7 | once | TRBV18 | - | TGTGCCAGCTCGCCTCAAATGATAGACTACGAGCAGTACTTC | CASSPQMIDYEQYF
TRBJ2-7 | few | TRBV11-2 | - | TGTGCCAGCAGCCCTAAGGACAGATTGTACGAGCAGTACTTC | CASSPKDRLYEQYF
TRBJ2-1 | - | TRBV2 | - | TGTGCCAGCAGCGGTAATGAGCAGTTCTTC | CASSGNEQFF
TRBJ2-1 | - | TRBV30 | - | TGTGCCTGGGACAGACACAATGAGCAGTTCTTC | CAWDRHNEQFF
TRBJ2-7 | few | TRBV6-5 | TRBD2 | TGTGCCAGCAGAGCGGGGACCTACGAGCAGTACTTC | CASRAGTYEQYF
TRBJ2-5 | - | TRBV29-1 | - | TGCAGCGCCACGAGGGGAGAGACCCAGTACTTC | CSATRGETQYF
TRBJ1-2 | - | TRBV30 | - | TGTGCCTTAACCGTTTGGGCTAACTATGGCTACACCTTC | CALTVWANYGYTF
TRBJ1-1 | - | TRBV5-6 | - | TGTGCCAGCAGCTTGTCAGGGGTGAAGGGGCACACTGAAGCTTTCTTT | CASSLSGVKGHTEAFF
TRBJ2-1 | - | TRBV19 | - | TGTGCCACAACCCCCGGCGGGTGGGTTCTCAATGAGCAGTTCTTC | CATTPGGWVLNEQFF
TRBJ1-1 | once | TRBV2 | - | TGTGCCAGCAGCACCTTTTGGACTGTCTCTGGGAACACTGAAGCTTTCTTT | CASSTFWTVSGNTEAFF
TRBJ1-5 | - | TRBV30 | TRBD1 | TGTGCCTGGAGATTTTCGGGGACAGGGGGTCAGCCCCAGCATTTT | CAWRFSGTGGQPQHF
TRBJ1-1 | - | TRBV5-5 | - | TGTGCCAGCAGCTTGAGGGGGAAAACTGAAGCTTTCTTT | CASSLRGKTEAFF
TRBJ2-2 | - | TRBV9 | TRBD2 | TGTGCCAGCAGCGTCCGCAGCCCGGGGGGGGGACAAACGTCCTTAGAAAACACCGGGGAGCTGTTTTTT | CASSVRSPGGGQTSLENTGELFF
TRBJ2-7 | - | TRBV7-9 | TRBD2 | TGTGCCAGCAGCTTAGACCTCAAGGCTAGCGGGGCCGAGCAGTACTTC | CASSLDLKASGAEQYF
TRBJ2-5 | - | TRBV7-9 | TRBD1 | TGTGCCAGCAGTACATACAAGGGACAGCAAGAGACCCAGTACTTC | CASSTYKGQQETQYF
TRBJ2-7 | - | TRBV5-5 | TRBD2 | TGTGCCAGCAGTTTGACTAGCGGGGTTTTATCCTACGAGCAGTACTTC | CASSLTSGVLSYEQYF
TRBJ2-7 | - | TRBV19 | TRBD2 | TGTGCCAGTAGTATTTCGGCGGGGGGGACTTACGAGCAGTACTTC | CASSISAGGTYEQYF